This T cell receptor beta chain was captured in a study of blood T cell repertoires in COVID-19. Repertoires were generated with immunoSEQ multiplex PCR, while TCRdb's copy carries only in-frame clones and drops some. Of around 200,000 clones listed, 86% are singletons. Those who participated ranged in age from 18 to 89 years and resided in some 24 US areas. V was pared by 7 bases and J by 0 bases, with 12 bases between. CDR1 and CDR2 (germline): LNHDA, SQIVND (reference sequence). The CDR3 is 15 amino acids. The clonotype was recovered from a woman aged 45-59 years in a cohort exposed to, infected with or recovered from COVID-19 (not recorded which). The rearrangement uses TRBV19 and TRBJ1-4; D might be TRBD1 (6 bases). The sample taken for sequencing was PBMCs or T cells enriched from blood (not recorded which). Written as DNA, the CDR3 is TGTGCCAGTACGGGGGGGCCCTCAACTAATGAAAAACTGTTTTTT. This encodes CASTGGPSTNEKLFF.